The T cell receptor beta chain under discussion was sequenced for a study of graft-versus-host responses after intestinal transplantation. Study at large: All recipients were transplanted with multivisceral, liver-intestinal, or isolated intestinal grafts. Study results and limitations: In recipient marrow, GvH clones were found, and some appeared first in ileum or blood. Early post-transplant falls in HvG clones accompanied the peak levels of circulating GvH clones.

Trimming cost V 3 bases and J 4 bases, with 12 bases left between them. The V gene's germline CDR1 is MNHEY and CDR2 SMNVEV (reference sequence). CDR3 size: 14 residues. About this clone: As yet, its antigen is unknown.

Using immunoSEQ multiplex PCR, the repertoire was profiled, and TCRdb retains in-frame clones only, with some absent. The table includes 25,000 to 30,000 clones, about 92% detected once. The TCR originated in a human patient who received an intestinal transplant, so some T cells may come from the graft donor. The chain couples TRBV27 to TRBJ1-1; a weak D match, TRBD1 (5 bases). Sequenced material: PBMCs, taken 18 days after transplant. CDR3: CASSLRGIVTEAFF. In DNA form, the CDR3 reads TGTGCCAGCAGTTTGAGGGGCATTGTCACTGAAGCTTTCTTT.